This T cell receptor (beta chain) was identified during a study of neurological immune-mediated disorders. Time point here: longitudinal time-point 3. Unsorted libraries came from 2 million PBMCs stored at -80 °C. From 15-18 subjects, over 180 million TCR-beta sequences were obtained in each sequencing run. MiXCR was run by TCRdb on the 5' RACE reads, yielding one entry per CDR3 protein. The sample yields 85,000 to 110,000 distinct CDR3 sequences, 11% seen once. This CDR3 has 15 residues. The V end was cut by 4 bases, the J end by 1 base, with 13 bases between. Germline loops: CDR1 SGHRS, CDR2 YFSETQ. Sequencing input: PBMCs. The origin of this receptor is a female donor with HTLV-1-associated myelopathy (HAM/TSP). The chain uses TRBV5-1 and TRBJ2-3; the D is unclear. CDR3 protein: CASSTQISGTDTQYF. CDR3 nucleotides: TGCGCCAGCAGCACGCAGATTTCGGGCACAGATACGCAGTATTTT.